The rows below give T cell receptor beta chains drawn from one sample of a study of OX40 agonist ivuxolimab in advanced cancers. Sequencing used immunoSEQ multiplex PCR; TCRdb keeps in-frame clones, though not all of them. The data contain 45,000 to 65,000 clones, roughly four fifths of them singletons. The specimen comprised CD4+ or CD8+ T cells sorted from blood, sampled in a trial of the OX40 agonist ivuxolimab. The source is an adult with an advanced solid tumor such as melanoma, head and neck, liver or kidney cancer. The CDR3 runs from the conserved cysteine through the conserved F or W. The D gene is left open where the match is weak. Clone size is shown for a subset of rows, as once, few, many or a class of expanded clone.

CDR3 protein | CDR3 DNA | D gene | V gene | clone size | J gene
CAGHEKEGAGGNTIYF | TGTGCCGGGCATGAAAAAGAGGGGGCCGGTGGAAACACCATATATTTT | TRBD1 | TRBV19 | . | TRBJ1-3
CASSVAGLSTGELFF | TGTGCCAGCAGCGTAGCCGGACTGAGCACCGGGGAGCTGTTTTTT | . | TRBV9 | . | TRBJ2-2
CASSLGPWSGGLFTGELFF | TGCGCCAGCAGCTTGGGACCCTGGTCGGGGGGGCTTTTCACCGGGGAGCTGTTTTTT | TRBD2 | TRBV5-1 | . | TRBJ2-2
CASSTPGVGGQAFF | TGTGCCAGCAGCACCCCGGGGGTAGGTGGACAAGCTTTCTTT | . | TRBV14 | . | TRBJ1-1
CASNPGFYQPQHF | TGTGCCAGCAATCCAGGGTTTTACCAGCCCCAGCATTTT | . | TRBV2 | once | TRBJ1-5
CASSVAGGSYNEQFF | TGTGCCAGCAGTGTGGCAGGGGGCTCCTACAATGAGCAGTTCTTC | TRBD1 | TRBV6-1 | . | TRBJ2-1
CASSPRTPGYEQYF | TGTGCCAGCAGCCCCCGAACCCCTGGCTACGAGCAGTACTTC | . | TRBV14 | . | TRBJ2-7
CASSRTAGTGNQPQHF | TGTGCCAGCAGCCGAACCGCCGGGACAGGGAACCAGCCCCAGCATTTT | TRBD1 | TRBV7-2 | . | TRBJ1-5
CASSLAIATYGYTF | TGTGCCAGCAGCTTGGCCATCGCCACCTATGGCTACACCTTC | . | TRBV5-4 | . | TRBJ1-2
CASSPPGWGNSYEQYF | TGTGCCAGCTCACCACCAGGGTGGGGGAATAGCTACGAGCAGTACTTC | . | TRBV18 | once | TRBJ2-7
CASRTRAGGSTDTQYF | TGTGCCAGCAGAACAAGAGCGGGGGGGAGCACAGATACGCAGTATTTT | TRBD2 | TRBV6-6 | . | TRBJ2-3
CSVLPGQGAYEQYF | TGCAGCGTTCTCCCCGGACAGGGGGCCTACGAGCAGTACTTC | TRBD1 | TRBV29-1 | . | TRBJ2-7
CASSVVEDPGNTIYF | TGTGCCAGCAGCGTAGTCGAGGACCCTGGAAACACCATATATTTT | . | TRBV9 | . | TRBJ1-3
CASSEGRNGNTIYF | TGTGCCAGCAGTGAAGGGAGGAATGGAAACACCATATATTTT | . | TRBV2 | . | TRBJ1-3
CASLRQNYGYTF | TGTGCCAGTCTCCGACAGAACTATGGCTACACCTTC | . | TRBV19 | . | TRBJ1-2
CASGTAVGENIQYF | TGCGCCAGCGGGACCGCGGTAGGGGAAAACATTCAGTACTTC | . | TRBV5-1 | . | TRBJ2-4
CASSLRMEGTYEQYF | TGCGCCAGCAGCTTGAGGATGGAGGGAACCTACGAGCAGTACTTC | . | TRBV5-1 | . | TRBJ2-7
CASSSGLAGGQETQYF | TGTGCCAGTAGTTCCGGACTAGCGGGGGGTCAAGAGACCCAGTACTTC | TRBD2 | TRBV19 | . | TRBJ2-5
CASSLTQGPVDEQFF | TGCGCCAGCAGCTTGACGCAGGGGCCCGTCGATGAGCAGTTCTTC | . | TRBV5-1 | . | TRBJ2-1
CASTRAWNAGELFF | TGTGCCAGTACGAGAGCGTGGAACGCCGGGGAGCTGTTTTTT | . | TRBV2 | . | TRBJ2-2
CASSLWGLGKSNNQPQHF | TGTGCCAGCAGTTTATGGGGTCTCGGCAAGTCTAACAATCAGCCCCAGCATTTT | . | TRBV27 | . | TRBJ1-5
CASSQRQGGLANTGELFF | TGTGCCAGCAGCCAAAGACAGGGAGGTTTAGCGAACACCGGGGAGCTGTTTTTT | . | TRBV7-9 | . | TRBJ2-2
CASSVAGGMKETQYF | TGTGCCAGCAGCGTAGCCGGGGGAATGAAAGAGACCCAGTACTTC | . | TRBV9 | once | TRBJ2-5
CASSLSGQQYF | TGTGCCAGCAGTTTATCTGGGCAGCAGTACTTC | . | TRBV28 | few | TRBJ2-7
CASSAEAAKTQYF | TGTGCCAGCAGCGCGGAGGCGGCTAAGACCCAGTACTTC | . | TRBV2 | . | TRBJ2-5
CASSLGEDYYGYTF | TGCGCCAGCAGCTTGGGGGAAGACTACTATGGCTACACCTTC | . | TRBV5-1 | . | TRBJ1-2
CASSVIDSSYEQYF | TGTGCCAGCAGCGTCATTGACAGCTCCTACGAGCAGTACTTC | . | TRBV6-1 | . | TRBJ2-7
CASSEGTAGDTQYF | TGTGCCAGCAGTGAAGGGACGGCGGGGGATACGCAGTATTTT | . | TRBV2 | once | TRBJ2-3
CASRGRGGVTQYF | TGTGCCAGCAGGGGGCGGGGGGGCGTGACCCAGTACTTC | TRBD2 | TRBV6-1 | . | TRBJ2-5
CASSGNRVTQYF | TGTGCCAGCAGTGGCAACAGGGTTACCCAGTACTTC | . | TRBV6-1 | once | TRBJ2-5
CASSMLAGGPTDTQYF | TGTGCCAGTAGTATGCTAGCGGGGGGGCCGACAGATACGCAGTATTTT | TRBD2 | TRBV19 | . | TRBJ2-3
CASSVVFGDTQYF | TGTGCCAGCAGTGTGGTGTTTGGAGATACGCAGTATTTT | . | TRBV6-1 | . | TRBJ2-3
CASSFRREGFEAFF | TGTGCCAGCAGTTTTCGAAGGGAGGGTTTTGAGGCTTTCTTT | . | TRBV6-5 | . | TRBJ1-1
CAISATVSGGTNTGELFF | TGTGCCATCAGCGCGACTGTTAGCGGGGGGACCAACACCGGGGAGCTGTTTTTT | TRBD2 | TRBV10-3 | . | TRBJ2-2
CSAASEETQYF | TGCAGTGCCGCCTCAGAAGAGACCCAGTACTTC | . | TRBV20-1 | medium-sized | TRBJ2-5
CASGVGLGGLGEKLFF | TGTGCTAGTGGCGTAGGACTGGGGGGGCTGGGTGAAAAACTGTTTTTT | . | TRBV12-5 | . | TRBJ1-4
CASSLGVRAGDTEAFF | TGTGCCAGCAGCTTAGGGGTCAGGGCGGGGGACACTGAAGCTTTCTTT | . | TRBV11-2 | . | TRBJ1-1
CASSLEGAGEKLFF | TGCGCCAGCAGCTTGGAGGGGGCTGGTGAAAAACTGTTTTTT | TRBD1 | TRBV5-1 | . | TRBJ1-4
CASSFTGGYQPQHF | TGTGCCAGCAGTTTCACGGGAGGGTATCAGCCCCAGCATTTT | . | TRBV27 | . | TRBJ1-5
CASSYRPTGDYGYTF | TGTGCCAGCAGTTACCGCCCGACAGGGGACTATGGCTACACCTTC | TRBD1 | TRBV10-3 | . | TRBJ1-2